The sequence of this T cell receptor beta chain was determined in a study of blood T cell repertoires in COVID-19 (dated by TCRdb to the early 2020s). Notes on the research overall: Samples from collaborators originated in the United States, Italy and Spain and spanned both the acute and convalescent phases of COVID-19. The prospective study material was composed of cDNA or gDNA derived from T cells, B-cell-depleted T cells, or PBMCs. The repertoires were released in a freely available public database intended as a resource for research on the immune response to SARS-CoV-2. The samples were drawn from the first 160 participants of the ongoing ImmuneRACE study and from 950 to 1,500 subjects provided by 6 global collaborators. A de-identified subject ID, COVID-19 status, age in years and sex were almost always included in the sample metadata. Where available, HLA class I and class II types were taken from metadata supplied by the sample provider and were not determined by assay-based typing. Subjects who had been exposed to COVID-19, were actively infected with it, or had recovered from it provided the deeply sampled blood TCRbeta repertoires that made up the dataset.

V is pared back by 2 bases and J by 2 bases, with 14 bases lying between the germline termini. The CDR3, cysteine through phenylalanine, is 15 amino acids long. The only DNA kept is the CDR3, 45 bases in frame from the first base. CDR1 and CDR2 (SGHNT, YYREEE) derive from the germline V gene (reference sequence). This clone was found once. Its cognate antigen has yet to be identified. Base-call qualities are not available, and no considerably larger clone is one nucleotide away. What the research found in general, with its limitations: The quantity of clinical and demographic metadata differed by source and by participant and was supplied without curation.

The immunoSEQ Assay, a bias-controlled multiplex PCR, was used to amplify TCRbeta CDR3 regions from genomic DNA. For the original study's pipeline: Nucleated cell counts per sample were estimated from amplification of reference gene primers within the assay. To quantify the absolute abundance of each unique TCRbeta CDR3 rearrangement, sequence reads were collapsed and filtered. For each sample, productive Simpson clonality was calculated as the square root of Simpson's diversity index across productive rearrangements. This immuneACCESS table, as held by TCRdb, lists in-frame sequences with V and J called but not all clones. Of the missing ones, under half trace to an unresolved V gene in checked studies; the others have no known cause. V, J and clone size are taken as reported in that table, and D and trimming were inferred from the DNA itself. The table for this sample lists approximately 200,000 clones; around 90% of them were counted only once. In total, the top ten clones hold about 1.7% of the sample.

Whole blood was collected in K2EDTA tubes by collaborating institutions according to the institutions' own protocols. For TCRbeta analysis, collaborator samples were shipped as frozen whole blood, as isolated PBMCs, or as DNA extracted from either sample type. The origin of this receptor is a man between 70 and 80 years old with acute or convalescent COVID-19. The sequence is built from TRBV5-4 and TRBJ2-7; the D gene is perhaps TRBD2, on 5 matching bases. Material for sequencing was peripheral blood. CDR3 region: CASSLEVGNTYEQYF. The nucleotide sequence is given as TGTGCCAGCAGCTTAGAGGTCGGGAACACCTACGAGCAGTACTTC.